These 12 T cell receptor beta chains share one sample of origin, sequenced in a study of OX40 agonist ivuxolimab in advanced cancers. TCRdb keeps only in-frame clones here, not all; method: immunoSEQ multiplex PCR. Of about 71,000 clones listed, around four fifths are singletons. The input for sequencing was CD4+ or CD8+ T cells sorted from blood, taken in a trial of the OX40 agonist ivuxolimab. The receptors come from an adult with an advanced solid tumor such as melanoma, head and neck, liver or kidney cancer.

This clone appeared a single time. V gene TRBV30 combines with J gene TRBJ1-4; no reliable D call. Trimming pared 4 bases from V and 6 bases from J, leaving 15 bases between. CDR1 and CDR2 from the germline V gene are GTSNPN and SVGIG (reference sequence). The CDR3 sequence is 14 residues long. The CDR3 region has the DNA TGTGCCTGGACCCGGGGTTTGGGCGATGAAAAACTGTTTTTT. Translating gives CAWTRGLGDEKLFF.

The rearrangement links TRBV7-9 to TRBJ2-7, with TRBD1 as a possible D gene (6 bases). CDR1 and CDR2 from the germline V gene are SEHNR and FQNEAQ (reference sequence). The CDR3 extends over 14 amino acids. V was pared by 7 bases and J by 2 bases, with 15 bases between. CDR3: CASNPSGQTYEQYF. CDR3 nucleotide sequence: TGTGCCAGCAACCCGTCGGGACAAACCTACGAGCAGTACTTC. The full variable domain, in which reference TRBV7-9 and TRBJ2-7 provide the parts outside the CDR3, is DTGVSQNPRHKITKRGQNVTFRCDPISEHNRLYWYRQTLGQGPEFLTYFQNEAQLEKSRLLSDRFSAERPKGSFSTLEIQRTEQGDSAMYLCASNPSGQTYEQYFGPGTRLTVT.

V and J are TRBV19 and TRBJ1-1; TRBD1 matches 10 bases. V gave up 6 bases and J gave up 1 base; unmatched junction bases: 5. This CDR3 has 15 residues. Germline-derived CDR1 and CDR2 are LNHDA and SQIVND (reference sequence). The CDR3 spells CASSLTGGRNTEAFF. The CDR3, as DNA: TGTGCCAGTAGCCTGACAGGGGGCAGGAACACTGAAGCTTTCTTT.

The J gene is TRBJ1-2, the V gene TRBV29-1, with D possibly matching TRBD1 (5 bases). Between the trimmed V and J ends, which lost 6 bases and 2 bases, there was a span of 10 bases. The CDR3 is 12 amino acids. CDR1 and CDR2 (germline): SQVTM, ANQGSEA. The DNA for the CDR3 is TGCAGCGTGTACCGGGACAACTATGGCTACACCTTC. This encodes CSVYRDNYGYTF.

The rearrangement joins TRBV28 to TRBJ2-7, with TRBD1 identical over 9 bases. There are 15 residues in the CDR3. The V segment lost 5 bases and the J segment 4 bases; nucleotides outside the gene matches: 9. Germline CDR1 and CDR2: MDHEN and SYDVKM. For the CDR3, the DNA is TGTGCCAGCAGTAAATCCGGGACAGGGTGGTACGAGCAGTACTTC. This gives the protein CASSKSGTGWYEQYF.

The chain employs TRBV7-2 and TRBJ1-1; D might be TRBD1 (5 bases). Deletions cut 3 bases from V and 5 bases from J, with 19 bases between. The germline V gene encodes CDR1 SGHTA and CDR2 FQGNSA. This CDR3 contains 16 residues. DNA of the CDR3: TGTGCCAGCAGCTTTTCTTTTGGGGGAACCGGGACTGAAGCTTTCTTT. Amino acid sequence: CASSFSFGGTGTEAFF. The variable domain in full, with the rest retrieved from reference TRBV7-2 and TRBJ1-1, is GAGVSQSPSNKVTEKGKDVELRCDPISGHTALYWYRQSLGQGLEFLIYFQGNSAPDKSGLPSDRFSAERTGGSVSTLTIQRTQQEDSAVYLCASSFSFGGTGTEAFFGQGTRLTVV.

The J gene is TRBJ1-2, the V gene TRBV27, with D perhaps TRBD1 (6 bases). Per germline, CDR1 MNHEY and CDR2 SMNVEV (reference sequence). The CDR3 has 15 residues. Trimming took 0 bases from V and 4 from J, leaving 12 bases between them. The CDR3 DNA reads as TGTGCCAGCAGTTTATCCCCACAGGGCACCTATGGCTACACCTTC. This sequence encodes CASSLSPQGTYGYTF.

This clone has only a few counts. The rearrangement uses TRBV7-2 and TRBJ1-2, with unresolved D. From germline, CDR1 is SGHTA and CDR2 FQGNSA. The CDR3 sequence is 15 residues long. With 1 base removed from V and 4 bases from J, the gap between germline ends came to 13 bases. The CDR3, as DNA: TGTGCCAGCAGCTTAGACGGAGGGCGATCCTATGGCTACACCTTC. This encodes CASSLDGGRSYGYTF. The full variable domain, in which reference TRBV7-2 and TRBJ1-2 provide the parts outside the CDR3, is GAGVSQSPSNKVTEKGKDVELRCDPISGHTALYWYRQSLGQGLEFLIYFQGNSAPDKSGLPSDRFSAERTGGSVSTLTIQRTQQEDSAVYLCASSLDGGRSYGYTFGSGTRLTVV.

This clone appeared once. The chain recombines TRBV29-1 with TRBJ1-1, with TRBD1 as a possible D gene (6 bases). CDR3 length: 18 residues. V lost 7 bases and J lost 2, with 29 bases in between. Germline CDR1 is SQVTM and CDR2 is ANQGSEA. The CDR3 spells CSAPGVPTGLGVNTEAFF. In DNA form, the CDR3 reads TGCAGCGCCCCCGGTGTACCTACAGGGCTTGGGGTCAACACTGAAGCTTTCTTT.

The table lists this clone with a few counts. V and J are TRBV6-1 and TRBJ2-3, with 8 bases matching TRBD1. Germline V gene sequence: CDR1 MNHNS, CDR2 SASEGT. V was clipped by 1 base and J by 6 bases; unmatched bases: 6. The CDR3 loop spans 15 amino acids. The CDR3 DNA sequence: TGTGCCAGCAGTGAAGGGACAGGGAGGTGGGATACGCAGTATTTT. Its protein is CASSEGTGRWDTQYF.

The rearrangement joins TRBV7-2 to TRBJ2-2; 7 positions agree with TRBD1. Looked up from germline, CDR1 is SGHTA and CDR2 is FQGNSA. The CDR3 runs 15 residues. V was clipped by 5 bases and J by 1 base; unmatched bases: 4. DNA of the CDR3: TGTGCCAGCAGCCCTCGGACAGGGAACACCGGGGAGCTGTTTTTT. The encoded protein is CASSPRTGNTGELFF.

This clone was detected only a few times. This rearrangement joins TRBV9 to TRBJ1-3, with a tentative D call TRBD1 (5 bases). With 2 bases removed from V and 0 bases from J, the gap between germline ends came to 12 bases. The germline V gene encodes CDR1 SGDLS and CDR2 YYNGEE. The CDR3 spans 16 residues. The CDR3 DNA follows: TGTGCCAGCAGCGTTGAGCGGGGGACCTCTGGAAACACCATATATTTT. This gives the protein CASSVERGTSGNTIYF.